This T cell receptor (beta chain) was recorded in a study of molecular identifiers for immune sequencing clone quantification listed by TCRdb under 2018. Regarding the research as a whole: This methods study benchmarked molecular-identifier clustering-based TCR repertoire sequencing (MIDCIRS) and TCR RNA copy counting, using CD8 T cells to do so. General findings and caveats noted by the study authors: Highly expanded clone sizes could be underestimated because identical TCR molecules may share a barcode. When barcode sub-clustering was left out, chimeric consensus sequences inflated TCR diversity, with chimeras reaching as high as 47%. Modeling estimated roughly 3 recovered TCR RNA copies per cell, compared with approximately 10 by digital PCR, which implies approximately 30% capture efficiency. CMV-specific effector cells were obtained from CMV-seropositive donors, so infection-driven expansion rather than an uninfected state is reflected in the CMV-specific effector cell samples. In CMV-specific effector cells, clones with more than 20 RNA copies contained over 99% of molecules, whereas in naive cells such clones contained under 1% of molecules.

CMV-specific cells were stained with pp65 482-490 epitope streptamers and enriched with anti-phycoerythrin magnetic microbeads. Two libraries of CMVpp65-specific effector CD8 T cells were generated from 20,000 and 200,000 sorted cells, with 30% RNA input used. A BD FACSAria II was used to sort effector cells that were live, dump-negative, streptamer+ and CD45RA+CCR7-CD27-IL7Rlo. CD8 T cells were enriched using RosetteSep CD8+ T Cell Enrichment Cocktail and Ficoll-Paque, and the enriched cells then underwent ACK red cell lysis. Library preparation used PCR. The sample was run on an Illumina MiSeq. Preparation of bulk TCR libraries followed a previously described approach, with the TCR primers listed in Table S5. Purification of total RNA was performed with the Qiagen AllPrep DNA/RNA kit. Reads from multiple sequencing runs of the same library were pooled before analysis. Processing in the source paper ran as follows. Reads were retained only if the reads had an exact TCR constant sequence, and the retained reads were trimmed to 150 nt and grouped according to their 12-nt molecular barcodes. Reads within each barcode group were sub-clustered using a 15% Levenshtein threshold, and quality-weighted consensus sequences were constructed for each RNA molecule. Non-functional sequences were discarded, and so were lower-count sequences lying one edit away from another sequence. Based on fitting two negative binomial distributions, any barcode sub-cluster with under 20% of the maximum read count was discarded. The raw public reads went through TCRdb reprocessing: fastp at Q25, MiXCR clone calling, in-frame beta chains kept. Duplicate CDR3 protein sequences are folded into a single record with the most common DNA and genes. The V and J calls reflect TCRdb's pipeline rather than the authors' work. The sample table lists around 300 distinct CDR3 sequences, roughly 80% of them with a count of one. About 99.9% of the sample goes to the ten largest clones.

Looking up the germline V gene yields CDR1 MDHEN and CDR2 SYDVKM. The CDR3 measures 14 amino acids from cysteine to valine. The entry retains the CDR3 DNA only, 42 bases that are in frame from base 1. As concerns this clonotype: Base qualities are missing; no much larger clone stands one base away.

The rearrangement joined TRBV28 to TRBJ2-7; the D gene could be TRBD1 or TRBD2, each one agreeing over 5 bases. The sample taken for sequencing was CMV-specific effector CD8+ T cells from blood (PBMCs), not recorded whether cultured. Explained via the paper, the cell subset or site label denotes: CMVpp65 epitope streptamer+ CD45RA+CCR7-CD27-IL7Rlo effector CD8 T cells. The source is a human donor in good health. Some libraries in this study had Jurkat cell RNA spiked in. The bases are TGTGCCCGCAGCCGGCCGGGGACGGTCTCCGCGCATTCCGTC. This codes for CARSRPGTVSAHSV.